This entry is about one T cell receptor (beta chain). The data derive from a study of blood T cell repertoires in COVID-19. Study information: Samples came from the United States, Italy and Spain, spanning acute and convalescent COVID-19. T cells, B-cell-depleted T cells, or PBMCs provided the cDNA or gDNA that served as material.

The CDR3 has 16 residues. Looked up from germline, CDR1 is SGHRS and CDR2 is YFSETQ. V gave up 6 bases and J gave up 6 bases; unmatched junction bases: 13. In the authors' methods: The assay estimated nucleated cells by amplifying reference gene primers. The method was immunoSEQ multiplex PCR; TCRdb's version includes in-frame clones alone and lacks a portion of them. The D gene and trimming were derived from the DNA, and the V and J assignments and clone size from that table. The sample includes under 300,000 clones, approximately 79% of them seen just once. This TCR was recovered from an elderly woman with active or convalescent COVID-19. Input material: peripheral blood. The chain has TRBV5-1 and TRBJ2-2; 8 nucleotides agree with TRBD1. The CDR3 loop reads CASTRQGAPYAGELFF. In DNA, the CDR3 is TGCGCCAGCACGCGCCAGGGGGCGCCCTATGCCGGGGAGCTGTTTTTT.